The clone carrying this T cell receptor beta chain appeared a single time. Its antigen is unknown. This entry comes from a study of T cell responses to AZD1222 COVID-19 vaccine. Measured with immunoSEQ multiplex PCR; TCRdb has only the in-frame clones, and not every one. This sample has more than 70,000 clones, with 70% to 90% found just once. General study findings and limits: With dominance at 160-218 and 743-854, vaccine-associated CD4 TCRs spanned spike. Spike-specific TCR depth and breadth grew after two AZD1222 doses. Baseline testing showed seropositivity in only a handful of AZD1222 recipients. All repertoire sampling was performed exclusively after the peak T cell response.

The source is an adult in good health. Sequences were derived from peripheral blood, sampled on day 0 of MenACWY control vaccination.

The CDR3 nucleotides read TGTGCCAGCAGCTTAGCGGGGGGCCTCCATGAGCAGTTCTTC. Protein sequence: CASSLAGGLHEQFF. The chain links TRBV7-9 to TRBJ2-1; D could derive from TRBD1 or TRBD2 (6 bases each). Trimming stripped 0 bases from V and 8 bases from J, with 11 bases between. This CDR3 spans 14 amino acids. Germline V CDR1 and CDR2: SEHNR, FQNEAQ (reference sequence).